The rows below give T cell receptor beta chains drawn from one sample of a study of T cells in Graves' hyperthyroidism and ophthalmopathy. TCRdb independently ran MiXCR on the multiplex PCR reads; one entry per CDR3 protein. This table has hundreds of thousands of distinct CDR3 sequences, less than 15% appearing once. Material for sequencing was blood. Source of these receptors: a woman in her late teens or twenties with Graves' hyperthyroidism. The CDR3 runs from the conserved cysteine through the conserved F or W. Fields, in order: D gene, V gene, clone size, J gene, CDR3 DNA, CDR3 protein. A D gene is named only where the DNA matches it firmly. Clone size is not always given. Where it is, it says once, few, many or a class for expanded clones.

>.|TRBV28|many|TRBJ1-1
TGTGCCAGCAGTTTGGGGGGTCGGAGGGAGACTGAAGCTTTCTTT
CASSLGGRRETEAFF
>.|TRBV30|many|TRBJ1-2
TGTGCCTGGAGTCCAGGCTCCGCCGGTGGCTACACCTTC
CAWSPGSAGGYTF
>TRBD2|TRBV11-2|few|TRBJ2-1
TGTGCCAGCAGCTTAGAGCCTAGCGGGGTCTCCTACAATGAGCAGTTCTTC
CASSLEPSGVSYNEQFF
>TRBD1|TRBV19|few|TRBJ2-3
TGTGCCAGTAGTCCCCTGCCCCTGACAGGGATTACAGATACGCAGTATTTT
CASSPLPLTGITDTQYF
>.|TRBV27|.|TRBJ1-2
TGTGCCAGCAGTTTTCGGGGGAGATACAATGGCTACACCTTC
CASSFRGRYNGYTF
>TRBD2|TRBV19|.|TRBJ2-1
TGTGCCAGTAGTACCCCCGGGACTAGCGGGACGCATGAGCAGTTCTTC
CASSTPGTSGTHEQFF
>.|TRBV19|.|TRBJ2-7
TGTGCCAGTAGTATGTCACTTGCGGCCAGTTACGAGCAGTACTTC
CASSMSLAASYEQYF
>.|TRBV12-3/TRBV12-4|many|TRBJ2-7
TGTGCCAGCAGCCCAAGCGGAGAGCAGTACTTC
CASSPSGEQYF
>TRBD2|TRBV27|many|TRBJ2-3
TGTGCCAGCAGTCCGGGGACTAGCGCCGGCACAGATACGCAGTATTTT
CASSPGTSAGTDTQYF
>.|TRBV5-4|.|TRBJ2-1
TGTGCCAGCAGCGAGCCGGGACGGGGCAACAATGAGCAGTTCTTC
CASSEPGRGNNEQFF
>.|TRBV29-1|many|TRBJ1-1
TGCAGCGTTGAGGACACTGAAGCTTTCTTT
CSVEDTEAFF
>.|TRBV29-1|few|TRBJ2-7
TGCAGCGTGTTGACAGCGAAGAACTCCTACGAGCAGTACTTC
CSVLTAKNSYEQYF
>.|TRBV10-3|many|TRBJ1-2
TGTGCCATCAGTGAGACGCCCAGGAGTGGCTACACCTTC
CAISETPRSGYTF
>TRBD2|TRBV11-2|few|TRBJ2-1
TGTGCCAGCAGCTTAATTAGCGGGAGGGACCCGGAGCAGTTCTTC
CASSLISGRDPEQFF
>TRBD1|TRBV20-1|many|TRBJ1-2
TGCAGTGCTAGACCCCCCAATGGGGACAGCTATGGCTACACCTTC
CSARPPNGDSYGYTF
>TRBD1|TRBV12-3/TRBV12-4|many|TRBJ1-1
TGTGCCAGCAGGCCACCCCAGGGGGCATCATCGTCTGAAGCTTTCTTT
CASRPPQGASSSEAFF
>TRBD2|TRBV6-5|.|TRBJ2-1
TGTGCCAGCAGTTACTCGGGCGGGAGCTCCTACAATGAGCAGTTCTTC
CASSYSGGSSYNEQFF
>.|TRBV29-1|many|TRBJ2-2
TGCAGCGTTATTGCGGGACAGAGGAACACCGGGGAGCTGTTTTTT
CSVIAGQRNTGELFF
>.|TRBV6-1|many|TRBJ2-7
TGTGCCAGCAGTTCCACGCCGGGGATGCGGAGCTACGAGCAGTACTTC
CASSSTPGMRSYEQYF
>.|TRBV14|few|TRBJ1-3
TGTGCCAGCAGCCACCCCCCTGGAAACACCATATATTTT
CASSHPPGNTIYF
>.|TRBV18|many|TRBJ2-7
TGTGCCAGCTCACCACCGGAAGGTGGGAGGAACGAGCAGTACTTC
CASSPPEGGRNEQYF
>TRBD1|TRBV6-2/TRBV6-3|.|TRBJ2-5
TGTGCCAGCAGTTCAGCCTTCGGACAGGGGCAAGAGACCCAGTACTTC
CASSSAFGQGQETQYF
>TRBD2|TRBV19|few|TRBJ2-1
TGTGCCAGTACTAGCGGGAACCTCCCCTCCTACAATGAGCAGTTCTTC
CASTSGNLPSYNEQFF
>.|TRBV7-9|many|TRBJ1-1
TGTGCCAGCAGCTTCGAAGGGGGTATCACTGAAGCTTTCTTT
CASSFEGGITEAFF
>TRBD2|TRBV30|many|TRBJ2-7
TGTGCCTGGAGTGTACTAGCGAGCCACTACGAGCAGTACTTC
CAWSVLASHYEQYF
>.|TRBV12-5|few|TRBJ1-1
TGTGCTAGTGCTCCGAGGGGGAACACTGAAGCTTTCTTT
CASAPRGNTEAFF
>TRBD2|TRBV6-1|many|TRBJ2-1
TGTGCCAGCAGTTACGGCCTAGCGGGAGGGCTTGAGCAGTTCTTC
CASSYGLAGGLEQFF
>TRBD1|TRBV4-1|.|TRBJ1-4
TGCGCCAGCAGCCAAGACGGCAGGGGGATATTTGGGGAAAAACTGTTTTTT
CASSQDGRGIFGEKLFF
>TRBD1|TRBV5-5|many|TRBJ2-5
TGTGCCAGCAGCTTGTTTGGGGCAGGGGGCAAAAAGACCCAGTACTTC
CASSLFGAGGKKTQYF
>.|TRBV20-1|many|TRBJ2-1
TGCAGTGCTAGAGCAACAGGGTGGGGTGAGCAGTTCTTC
CSARATGWGEQFF
>.|TRBV10-2|.|TRBJ2-7
TGCGCCAGCAGTCAGGTCCCCTCCTACGAGCAGTACTTC
CASSQVPSYEQYF
>.|TRBV4-1|many|TRBJ2-3
TGCGCCAGCAGCCAAGTCCCTGGCACAGATACGCAGTATTTT
CASSQVPGTDTQYF
>.|TRBV4-1|few|TRBJ1-1
TGCGCCAGCAGCCAAGTAGGGCTTACTGAAGCTTTCTTT
CASSQVGLTEAFF
>.|TRBV7-8|many|TRBJ2-7
TGTGCCAGCAGCCGTGGCCGGGCAGGGAGCTCCTACGAGCAGTACTTC
CASSRGRAGSSYEQYF
>.|TRBV7-2|many|TRBJ2-3
TGTGCCAGCAGCCCCCGGGGCCGGGGTGGGGATACGCAGTATTTT
CASSPRGRGGDTQYF
>.|TRBV27|few|TRBJ2-5
TGTGCCACCGGTTCGACAGGAACCCAGTACTTC
CATGSTGTQYF
>.|TRBV27|many|TRBJ2-1
TGTGCCAGCGGGGAGACAGGAGGGATTATCGATGAGCAGTTCTTC
CASGETGGIIDEQFF
>.|TRBV4-1|.|TRBJ1-1
TGCGCCAGCAGCCAAGAAGGCAGGATGAACACTGAAGCTTTCTTT
CASSQEGRMNTEAFF
>.|TRBV6-6|many|TRBJ2-1
TGTGCCAGCAGTTACTCCGGGAATTACAATGAGCAGTTCTTC
CASSYSGNYNEQFF
>TRBD2|TRBV7-8|.|TRBJ2-1
TGTGCCAGCAGCCCCCGGCGTCTAGCGGGGGTCGGCAATGAGCAGTTCTTC
CASSPRRLAGVGNEQFF
>.|TRBV30|few|TRBJ2-3
TGTGCCTGGGAGGGGCAGGGCACAGATACGCAGTATTTT
CAWEGQGTDTQYF
>.|TRBV30|many|TRBJ1-2
TGTGCCTGGAGTTCCGGGACTGTCTATGGCTACACCTTC
CAWSSGTVYGYTF
>TRBD2|TRBV14|few|TRBJ2-1
TGTGCCAGCAGCCAACTCATAGCGGGAGTGTTGGGAGAGCAGTTCTTC
CASSQLIAGVLGEQFF
>.|TRBV12-3/TRBV12-4|many|TRBJ1-5
TGTGCCAGCAGTCCCACGCGGACGGGGGGCGAGGGGCAGCCCCAGCATTTT
CASSPTRTGGEGQPQHF
>TRBD2|TRBV5-5|.|TRBJ2-3
TGTGCCAGCAGCTCTCTAGCGGGATTCACAGATACGCAGTATTTT
CASSSLAGFTDTQYF
>TRBD1|TRBV6-1|few|TRBJ1-2
TGTGCCAGCATACGGGACAGGGGAAACTATGGCTACACCTTC
CASIRDRGNYGYTF